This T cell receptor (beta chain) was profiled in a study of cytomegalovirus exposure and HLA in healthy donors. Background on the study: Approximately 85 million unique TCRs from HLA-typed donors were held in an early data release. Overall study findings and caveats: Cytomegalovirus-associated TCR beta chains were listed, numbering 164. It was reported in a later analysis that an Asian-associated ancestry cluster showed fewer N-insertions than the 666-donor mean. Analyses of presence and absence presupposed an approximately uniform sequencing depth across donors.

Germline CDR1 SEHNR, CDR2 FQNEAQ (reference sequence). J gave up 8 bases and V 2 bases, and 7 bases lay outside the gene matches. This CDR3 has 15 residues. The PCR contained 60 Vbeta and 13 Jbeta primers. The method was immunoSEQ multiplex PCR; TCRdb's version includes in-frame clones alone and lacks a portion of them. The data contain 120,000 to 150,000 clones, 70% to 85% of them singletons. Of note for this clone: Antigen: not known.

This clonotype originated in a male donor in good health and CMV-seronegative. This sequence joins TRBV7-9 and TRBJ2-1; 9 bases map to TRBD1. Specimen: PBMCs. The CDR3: CASSLSGQGLDEQFF. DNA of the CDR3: TGTGCCAGCAGCTTATCGGGACAGGGATTAGATGAGCAGTTCTTC.